The present entry profiles one T cell receptor beta chain with its context. Its target is not known. Next came a second PCR, run for about 6 to 12 cycles, which used a sample-barcoded 5' primer along with a J-beta primer mix. A tag from a template-switch adaptor with 12 random nucleotides marked each cDNA molecule. TCRdb reprocessed the 5' RACE reads via MiXCR and lists one record per CDR3 protein. The table records 1.5 million to 2 million distinct CDR3 sequences, just under 50% of them present only once. The extraction recovered at least 5 micrograms of total RNA per sample. The data were taken from a study of blood T cells in healthy people across ages. General study findings and limits: Changes in expanded clonotypes were possibly confounded, as the CMV status of donors was unknown.

The CDR3 totals 15 residues. Trimming removed 8 bases at V and 4 bases at J, with 18 bases between. The chain employs TRBV12-3 or TRBV12-4 and TRBJ2-1; D remains unclear. Sequencing was carried out using blood. This TCR came from a woman between 35 and 50 years old in good health. The CDR3 bases are TGTGCCAGCCGGATAGAGGTATGGGGTTACAATGAGCAGTTCTTC. Its translation is CASRIEVWGYNEQFF.